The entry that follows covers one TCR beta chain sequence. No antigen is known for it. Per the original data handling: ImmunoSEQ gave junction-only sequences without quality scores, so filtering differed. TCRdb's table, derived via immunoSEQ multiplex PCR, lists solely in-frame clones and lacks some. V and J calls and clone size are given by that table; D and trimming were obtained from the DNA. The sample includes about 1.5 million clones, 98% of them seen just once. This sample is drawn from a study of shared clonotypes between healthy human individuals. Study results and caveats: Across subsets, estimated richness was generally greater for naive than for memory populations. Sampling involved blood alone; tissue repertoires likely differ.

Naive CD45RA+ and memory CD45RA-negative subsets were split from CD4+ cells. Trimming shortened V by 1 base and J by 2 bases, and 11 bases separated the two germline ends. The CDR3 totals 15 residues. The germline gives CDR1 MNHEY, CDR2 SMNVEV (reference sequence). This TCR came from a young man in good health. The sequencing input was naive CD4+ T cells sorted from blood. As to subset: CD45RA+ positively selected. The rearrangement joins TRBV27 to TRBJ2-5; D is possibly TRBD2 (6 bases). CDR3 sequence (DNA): TGTGCCAGCAGTTTATTTCCGGCGGGGCAAGAGACCCAGTACTTC. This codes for CASSLFPAGQETQYF.